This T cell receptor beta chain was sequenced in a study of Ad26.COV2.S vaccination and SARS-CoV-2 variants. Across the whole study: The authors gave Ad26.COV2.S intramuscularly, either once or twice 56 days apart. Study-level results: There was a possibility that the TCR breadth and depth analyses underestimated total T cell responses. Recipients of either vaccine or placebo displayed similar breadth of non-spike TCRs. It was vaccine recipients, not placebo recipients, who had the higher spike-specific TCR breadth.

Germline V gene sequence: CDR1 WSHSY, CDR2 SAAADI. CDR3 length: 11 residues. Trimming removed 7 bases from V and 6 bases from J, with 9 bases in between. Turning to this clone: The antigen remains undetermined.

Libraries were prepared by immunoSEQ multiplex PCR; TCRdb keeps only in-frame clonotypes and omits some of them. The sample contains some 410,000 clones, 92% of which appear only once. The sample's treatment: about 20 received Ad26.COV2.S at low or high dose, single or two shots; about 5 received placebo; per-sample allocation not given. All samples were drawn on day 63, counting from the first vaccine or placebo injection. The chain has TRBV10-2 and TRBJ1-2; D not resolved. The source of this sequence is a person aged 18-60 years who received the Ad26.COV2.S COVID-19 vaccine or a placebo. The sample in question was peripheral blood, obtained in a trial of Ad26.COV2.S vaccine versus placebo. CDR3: CASTTKNGYTF. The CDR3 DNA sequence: TGCGCCAGCACCACAAAGAATGGCTACACCTTC.